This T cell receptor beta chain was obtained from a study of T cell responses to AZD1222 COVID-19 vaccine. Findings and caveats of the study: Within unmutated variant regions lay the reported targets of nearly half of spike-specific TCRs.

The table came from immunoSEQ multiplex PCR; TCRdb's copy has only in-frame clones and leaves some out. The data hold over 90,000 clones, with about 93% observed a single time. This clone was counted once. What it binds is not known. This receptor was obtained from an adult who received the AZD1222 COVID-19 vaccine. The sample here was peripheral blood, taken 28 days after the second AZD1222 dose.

The CDR3 sequence: CASRPGASNQPQHF. The CDR3 nucleotides read TGTGCCAGCAGACCAGGGGCGAGCAATCAGCCCCAGCATTTT. V usage is TRBV6-5 and J usage is TRBJ1-5; tentative D call: TRBD1 (6 bases). Trimming stripped 6 bases from V and 1 base from J, with 10 bases between. This CDR3 is built from 14 residues. Germline CDR1 MNHEY, CDR2 SVGAGI.